These T cell receptor beta chains were read from a single sample in a study of early T cells in non-severe SARS-CoV-2 infection. A single record per CDR3 protein comes from TCRdb applying MiXCR to the 5' RACE reads. The sample shows tens of thousands of distinct CDR3 sequences, approximately 15% of them seen only once. The sequencing sample was made of whole blood. These receptors originate from an adult who was a healthcare worker with PCR-confirmed SARS-CoV-2 infection or an uninfected control (not recorded which). CDR3s include the opening cysteine and the closing phenylalanine or tryptophan. D genes are given only for firm matches. Size values are once, few and many counts, or a class for expanded clones, and some rows have none.

DNA: TGTGCCAGCAGCTTAGAGACTAGCGGGGGCCCAAGCTCCTACGAGCAGTACTTC; CDR3: CASSLETSGGPSSYEQYF; V: TRBV7-6; size: few; J: TRBJ2-7; D: TRBD2
DNA: TGTGCCAGCAGCGGACGTGAGAACTATGGCTACACCTTC; CDR3: CASSGRENYGYTF; V: TRBV12-3/TRBV12-4; size: -; J: TRBJ1-2; D: -
DNA: TGTGCCAGCAGCCAGACACTAAACTATGGCTACACCTTC; CDR3: CASSQTLNYGYTF; V: TRBV3-1; size: few; J: TRBJ1-2; D: -
DNA: TGTGCCAGCAGCTTTCAGGGCGTACTGAACACTGAAGCTTTCTTT; CDR3: CASSFQGVLNTEAFF; V: TRBV13; size: once; J: TRBJ1-1; D: -
DNA: TGCGCCAGCAGCCAAGAATGGCACAGGGGACTAGCGGAGGGCTACGAGCAGTACTTC; CDR3: CASSQEWHRGLAEGYEQYF; V: TRBV4-3; size: -; J: TRBJ2-7; D: TRBD2
DNA: TGTGCCAGCAGTTGGGGGGCCAAAAACATTCAGTACTTC; CDR3: CASSWGAKNIQYF; V: TRBV6-2/TRBV6-3; size: many; J: TRBJ2-4; D: -
DNA: TGTGCCAGCAGCTTGACATGGAACACCGGGGAGCTGTTTTTT; CDR3: CASSLTWNTGELFF; V: TRBV5-5; size: few; J: TRBJ2-2; D: -
DNA: TGTGCCAGCAGCCGCGGACAGGGGGCCGCCTACAATGAGCAGTTCTTC; CDR3: CASSRGQGAAYNEQFF; V: TRBV7-2; size: once; J: TRBJ2-1; D: TRBD1
DNA: TGTGCCAGCAGTGTAGGACAGGCCGTCCTCTCCTACGAGCAGTACTTC; CDR3: CASSVGQAVLSYEQYF; V: TRBV12-3/TRBV12-4; size: -; J: TRBJ2-7; D: TRBD1
DNA: TGCGCCAGCAGTGAGTCGAAGCCTAGCGGGGGGGCCTCCCCCACAGATACGCAGTATTTT; CDR3: CASSESKPSGGASPTDTQYF; V: TRBV10-1; size: -; J: TRBJ2-3; D: TRBD2
DNA: TGCGCCAGCAGCTTGACAGGGATTAATCAGCCCCAGCATTTT; CDR3: CASSLTGINQPQHF; V: TRBV5-1; size: few; J: TRBJ1-5; D: -
DNA: TGTGCCAGCAGGACAGTAACAGGGGAAGCTTTCTTT; CDR3: CASRTVTGEAFF; V: TRBV27; size: many; J: TRBJ1-1; D: -
DNA: TGTGCCAGCAGGCTGCGGGGGGACCTCTACAATGAGCAGTTCTTC; CDR3: CASRLRGDLYNEQFF; V: TRBV7-2; size: many; J: TRBJ2-1; D: TRBD2
DNA: TGTGCCAGCATGAGCGGCGAGGGGTATCAGCCCCAGCATTTT; CDR3: CASMSGEGYQPQHF; V: TRBV2; size: many; J: TRBJ1-5; D: -
DNA: TGTGCCAGCAGCCAAGATAGCGGGAGCTACAATGAGCAGTTCTTC; CDR3: CASSQDSGSYNEQFF; V: TRBV3-1; size: -; J: TRBJ2-1; D: TRBD2
DNA: TGTGCCATCCACCGGACGGGTCGTGACTATGGCTACACCTTC; CDR3: CAIHRTGRDYGYTF; V: TRBV10-3; size: -; J: TRBJ1-2; D: -
DNA: TGCGCCAGCAGCCAAGATAGATCCAGATTATATGAGCAGTTCTTC; CDR3: CASSQDRSRLYEQFF; V: TRBV4-3; size: few; J: TRBJ2-1; D: -
DNA: TGTGCCAGCAGGGATCCCGGCTACCTAAACTATGGCTACACCTTC; CDR3: CASRDPGYLNYGYTF; V: TRBV6-2/TRBV6-3; size: few; J: TRBJ1-2; D: -
DNA: TGTGCCAGCAGCCAAGATGGGCAGTCCCAACAGTACTTC; CDR3: CASSQDGQSQQYF; V: TRBV4-2; size: many; J: TRBJ2-7; D: -
DNA: TGTGCCAGCAGTTACGCAGGGGTGTACGAGCAGTACTTC; CDR3: CASSYAGVYEQYF; V: TRBV6-5; size: few; J: TRBJ2-7; D: -
DNA: TGCGCCAGCAGCCATAGTACGGACACTGAAGCTTTCTTT; CDR3: CASSHSTDTEAFF; V: TRBV5-1; size: -; J: TRBJ1-1; D: -
DNA: TGTGCCAGCAGCTGGGACTTAAACACTGAAGCTTTCTTT; CDR3: CASSWDLNTEAFF; V: TRBV14; size: -; J: TRBJ1-1; D: -
DNA: TGTGCCAGCAGCTTAGCGGGGACAGGGTTGAAGTTGAACACTGAAGCTTTCTTT; CDR3: CASSLAGTGLKLNTEAFF; V: TRBV7-2; size: few; J: TRBJ1-1; D: TRBD1
DNA: TGTGCCAGCAGCAGAGGACAGGGCACAGATACGCAGTATTTT; CDR3: CASSRGQGTDTQYF; V: TRBV11-2; size: -; J: TRBJ2-3; D: TRBD1
DNA: TGTGCCAGCAGCCTAAACAGGGATTCTAGCACAGATACGCAGTATTTT; CDR3: CASSLNRDSSTDTQYF; V: TRBV3-1; size: many; J: TRBJ2-3; D: -
DNA: TGCAGCGTCCTGGCACAGGGAGGTTATGGCTACACCTTC; CDR3: CSVLAQGGYGYTF; V: TRBV29-1; size: -; J: TRBJ1-2; D: -
DNA: TGTGCCAGCAGCCAAGCCTCAGGCACTGAAGCTTCCTTT; CDR3: CASSQASGTEASF; V: TRBV3-1; size: -; J: TRBJ1-1; D: -
DNA: TGTGCCAGCAGACTGGTCTACGAGCAGTACTTC; CDR3: CASRLVYEQYF; V: TRBV6-5; size: once; J: TRBJ2-7; D: -
DNA: TGCAGTGCTAGAACTTCGGGAGGATACGCTGAAGCTTTCTTT; CDR3: CSARTSGGYAEAFF; V: TRBV20-1; size: -; J: TRBJ1-1; D: -
DNA: TGTGCCAGCTCACCATTGGGACAGACAGCCTCTGGAAACACCATATATTTT; CDR3: CASSPLGQTASGNTIYF; V: TRBV18; size: many; J: TRBJ1-3; D: TRBD1
DNA: TGCAGCGCAGGGTTAGAAGAGACCCAGTACTTC; CDR3: CSAGLEETQYF; V: TRBV29-1; size: -; J: TRBJ2-5; D: -